The T cell receptor (beta chain) described here comes from a study of T cell changes during pregnancy in multiple sclerosis. The trim removed 4 bases at V and 4 bases at J, leaving 4 bases unmatched. Germline V lookup: CDR1 SGDLS, CDR2 YYNGEE. This CDR3 is 15 amino acids long. Here immunoSEQ multiplex PCR was the method, and the copy in TCRdb shows in-frame clones only, minus some. Altogether 90,000 or so clones are present, 94% being singletons, with the ten largest covering about 1.7%. This clonotype was obtained from a female donor in good health, enrolled as a control in a pregnancy study. V is TRBV9 and J is TRBJ2-1; 11 positions match TRBD2. The sequenced sample was peripheral blood, obtained after pregnancy. CDR3 protein: CASSFGTSGYNEQFF. DNA of the CDR3: TGTGCCAGCAGCTTCGGGACTAGCGGATACAATGAGCAGTTCTTC.